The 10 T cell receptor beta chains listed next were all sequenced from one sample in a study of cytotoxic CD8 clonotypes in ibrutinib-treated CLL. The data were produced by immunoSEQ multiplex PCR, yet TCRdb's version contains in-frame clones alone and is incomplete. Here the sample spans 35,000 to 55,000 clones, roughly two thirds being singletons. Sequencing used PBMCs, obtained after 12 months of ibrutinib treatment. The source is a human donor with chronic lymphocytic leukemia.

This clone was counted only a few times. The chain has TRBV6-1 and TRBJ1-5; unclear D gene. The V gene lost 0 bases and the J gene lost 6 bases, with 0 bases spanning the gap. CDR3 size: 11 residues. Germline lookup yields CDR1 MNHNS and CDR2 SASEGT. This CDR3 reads CASSEAQPQHF. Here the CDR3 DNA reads TGTGCCAGCAGTGAAGCTCAGCCCCAGCATTTT.

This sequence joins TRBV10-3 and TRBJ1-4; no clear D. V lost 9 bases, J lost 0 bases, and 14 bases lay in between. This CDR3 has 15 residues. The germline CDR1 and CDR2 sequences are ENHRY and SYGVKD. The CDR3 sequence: CAMSKNKATNEKLFF. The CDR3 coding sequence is TGTGCCATGAGTAAGAACAAGGCAACTAATGAAAAACTGTTTTTT.

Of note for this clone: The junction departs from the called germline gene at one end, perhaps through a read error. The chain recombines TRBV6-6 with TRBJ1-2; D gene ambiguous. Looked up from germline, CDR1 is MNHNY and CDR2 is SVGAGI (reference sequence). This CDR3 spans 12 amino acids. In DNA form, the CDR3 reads TGCGGGTTAGGAGGAGCTAACTATGGCTACACCTTC. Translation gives CGLGGANYGYTF.

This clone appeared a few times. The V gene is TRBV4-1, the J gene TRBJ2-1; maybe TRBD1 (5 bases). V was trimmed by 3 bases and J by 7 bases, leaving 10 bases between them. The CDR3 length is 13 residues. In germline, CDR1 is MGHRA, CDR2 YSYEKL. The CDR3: CASSHWGDNEQFF. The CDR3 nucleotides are TGCGCCAGCAGCCATTGGGGCGATAATGAGCAGTTCTTC.

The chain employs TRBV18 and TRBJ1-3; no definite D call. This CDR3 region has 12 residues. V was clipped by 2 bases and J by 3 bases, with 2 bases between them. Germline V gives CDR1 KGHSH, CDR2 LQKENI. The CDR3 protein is CASSPDGNTIYF. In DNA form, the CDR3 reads TGTGCCAGCTCACCAGATGGAAACACCATATATTTT.

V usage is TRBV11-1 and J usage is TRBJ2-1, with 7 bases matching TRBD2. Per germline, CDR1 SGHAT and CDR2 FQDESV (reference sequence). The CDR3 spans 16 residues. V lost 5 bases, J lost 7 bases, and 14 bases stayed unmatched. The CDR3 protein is CASSPTQAGPGNEQFF. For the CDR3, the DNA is TGTGCCAGCAGCCCCACTCAAGCGGGGCCGGGGAATGAGCAGTTCTTC.

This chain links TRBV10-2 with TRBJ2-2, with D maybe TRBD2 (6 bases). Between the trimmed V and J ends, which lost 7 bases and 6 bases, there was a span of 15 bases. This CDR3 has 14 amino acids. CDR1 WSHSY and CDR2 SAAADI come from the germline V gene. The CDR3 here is CASMGWGEAGELFF. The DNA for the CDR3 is TGCGCCAGCATGGGATGGGGGGAGGCCGGGGAGCTGTTTTTT.

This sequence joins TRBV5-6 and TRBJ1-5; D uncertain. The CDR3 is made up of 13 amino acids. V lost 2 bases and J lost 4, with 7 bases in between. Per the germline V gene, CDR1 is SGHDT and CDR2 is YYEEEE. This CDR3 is CASSFSRNQPQHF. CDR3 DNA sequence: TGTGCCAGCAGCTTCTCTAGAAATCAGCCCCAGCATTTT.

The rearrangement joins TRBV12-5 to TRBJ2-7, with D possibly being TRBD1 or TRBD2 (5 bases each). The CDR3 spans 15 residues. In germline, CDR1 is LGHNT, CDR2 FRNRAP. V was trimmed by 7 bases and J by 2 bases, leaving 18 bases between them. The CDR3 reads CASASRDGRAYEQYF. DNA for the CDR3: TGTGCTAGTGCCTCCCGGGACGGCAGGGCCTACGAGCAGTACTTC. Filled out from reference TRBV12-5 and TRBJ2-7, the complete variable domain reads DARVTQTPRHKVTEMGQEVTMRCQPILGHNTVFWYRQTMMQGLELLAYFRNRAPLDDSGMPKDRFSAEMPDATLATLKIQPSEPRDSAVYFCASASRDGRAYEQYFGPGTRLTVT.

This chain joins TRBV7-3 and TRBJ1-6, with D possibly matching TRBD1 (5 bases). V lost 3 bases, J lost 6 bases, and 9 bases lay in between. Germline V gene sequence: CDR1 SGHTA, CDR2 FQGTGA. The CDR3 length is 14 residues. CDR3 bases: TGTGCCAGCAGCTTTGGGGGAGGTAATTCACCCCTCCACTTT. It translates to CASSFGGGNSPLHF.